The rows below give T cell receptor beta chains drawn from one sample of a study of cytomegalovirus exposure and HLA in healthy donors. The repertoire was sequenced with immunoSEQ multiplex PCR; TCRdb's copy has only in-frame clones and lacks some. Of fewer than 200,000 clones in the sample, about 85% were seen once. Specimen: PBMCs. The receptor set was obtained from a man aged 18 to 30 in good health and CMV-seropositive. Both conserved end residues are part of each CDR3. D genes are given only for firm matches. Size tells how often a clone was seen (once, few, many) or the class of an expanded clone, and some rows leave it out.

j_call: TRBJ2-3
d_call: TRBD1
clone_size: .
v_call: TRBV30
cdr3_nt: TGTGCCTGGAGTGGGGGGACAGGGGGGCGCACAGATACGCAGTATTTT
cdr3_aa: CAWSGGTGGRTDTQYF

j_call: TRBJ1-1
d_call: .
clone_size: .
v_call: TRBV25-1
cdr3_nt: TGTGCCAGCACTGCCCTATATGGGCAGGGGAACACTGAAGCTTTCTTT
cdr3_aa: CASTALYGQGNTEAFF

j_call: TRBJ2-7
d_call: TRBD2
clone_size: once
v_call: TRBV28
cdr3_nt: TGTGCCAGCAGGACCGGACTAGGAACCTACGAGCAGTACTTC
cdr3_aa: CASRTGLGTYEQYF

j_call: TRBJ1-1
d_call: TRBD1
clone_size: .
v_call: TRBV7-6
cdr3_nt: TGTGCCAGCAGCTTACTCGACAGGGAAACTGAAGCTTTCTTT
cdr3_aa: CASSLLDRETEAFF

j_call: TRBJ2-7
d_call: .
clone_size: few
v_call: TRBV28
cdr3_nt: TGTGCCAGCAGTTATCAGGGGAGTCCCTACGAGCAGTACTTC
cdr3_aa: CASSYQGSPYEQYF

j_call: TRBJ2-7
d_call: TRBD1
clone_size: .
v_call: TRBV9
cdr3_nt: TGTGCCAGCAGCGAGTACCGGACAGGGAGCGAGCAGTACTTC
cdr3_aa: CASSEYRTGSEQYF

j_call: TRBJ2-7
d_call: TRBD1
clone_size: once
v_call: TRBV7-9
cdr3_nt: TGTGCCAGCAGCTGGACAGGGAATTACGAGCAGTACTTC
cdr3_aa: CASSWTGNYEQYF

j_call: TRBJ2-7
d_call: TRBD1
clone_size: .
v_call: TRBV5-1
cdr3_nt: TGCGCCAGCAGCCGCGCCGGACAGGCCTACGAGCAGTACTTC
cdr3_aa: CASSRAGQAYEQYF

j_call: TRBJ2-1
d_call: .
clone_size: .
v_call: TRBV27
cdr3_nt: TGTGCCAGCAGTTTATCCTCCGGGGAACCCCCATACAATGAGCAGTTCTTC
cdr3_aa: CASSLSSGEPPYNEQFF

j_call: TRBJ1-2
d_call: .
clone_size: .
v_call: TRBV5-1
cdr3_nt: TGCGCCAGCAGTAAGACCTCGGACAGCTATGGCTACACCTTC
cdr3_aa: CASSKTSDSYGYTF

j_call: TRBJ1-4
d_call: .
clone_size: .
v_call: TRBV5-1
cdr3_nt: TGCGCCAGCAGCTTGGACTATGAAAAACTGTTTTTT
cdr3_aa: CASSLDYEKLFF

j_call: TRBJ2-2
d_call: .
clone_size: .
v_call: TRBV29-1
cdr3_nt: TGCAGCGTTGAAAACAGGCTGCACACCGGGGAGCTGTTTTTT
cdr3_aa: CSVENRLHTGELFF

j_call: TRBJ2-7
d_call: .
clone_size: few
v_call: TRBV5-6
cdr3_nt: TGTGCCAGCAGCTTGGGGGGCTCCGAGCAGTACTTC
cdr3_aa: CASSLGGSEQYF

j_call: TRBJ2-3
d_call: .
clone_size: .
v_call: TRBV5-1
cdr3_nt: TGCGCCAGCAGATCCGGGACAGATACGCAGTATTTT
cdr3_aa: CASRSGTDTQYF

j_call: TRBJ2-1
d_call: TRBD2
clone_size: .
v_call: TRBV27
cdr3_nt: TGTGCCAGCAGTTTAACTGGCGGGAGCCGTTACAATGAGCAGTTCTTC
cdr3_aa: CASSLTGGSRYNEQFF

j_call: TRBJ1-1
d_call: .
clone_size: .
v_call: TRBV7-8
cdr3_nt: TGTGCCAGCAGCTCCTTTTACGGGGACAAGTATGAAGCTTTCTTT
cdr3_aa: CASSSFYGDKYEAFF

j_call: TRBJ2-7
d_call: .
clone_size: once
v_call: TRBV5-4
cdr3_nt: TGTGCCAGCAGCTCTGGTGCAGGGGTATACGAGCAGTACTTC
cdr3_aa: CASSSGAGVYEQYF

j_call: TRBJ1-2
d_call: TRBD1
clone_size: .
v_call: TRBV5-1
cdr3_nt: TGCGCCAGCAGCCCGGACAGGGACGGGGTCTATGGCTACACCTTC
cdr3_aa: CASSPDRDGVYGYTF

j_call: TRBJ1-5
d_call: .
clone_size: .
v_call: TRBV30
cdr3_nt: TGTGCCTGGAGTCCCCTTCCCAATCAGCCCCAGCATTTT
cdr3_aa: CAWSPLPNQPQHF

j_call: TRBJ2-1
d_call: .
clone_size: .
v_call: TRBV10-1
cdr3_nt: TGCGCCAGCAGTGATGGGGCTAGCGCTTCCAATGAGCAGTTCTTC
cdr3_aa: CASSDGASASNEQFF

j_call: TRBJ2-3
d_call: .
clone_size: once
v_call: TRBV4-2
cdr3_nt: TGTGCCAGCAGCCAATCTTTTCCGGGACAAGTCACAGATACGCAGTATTTT
cdr3_aa: CASSQSFPGQVTDTQYF

j_call: TRBJ1-4
d_call: TRBD1
clone_size: .
v_call: TRBV5-4
cdr3_nt: TGTGCCAGCAGCTTGCAGGGGGCGAATGAAAAACTGTTTTTT
cdr3_aa: CASSLQGANEKLFF

j_call: TRBJ1-5
d_call: TRBD1
clone_size: .
v_call: TRBV9
cdr3_nt: TGTGCCAGCAGCGCAGGACAGGGTGGACAGCCCCAGCATTTT
cdr3_aa: CASSAGQGGQPQHF

j_call: TRBJ1-5
d_call: .
clone_size: .
v_call: TRBV27
cdr3_nt: TGTGCCAGCAGTTTATCAGGGGGTAATCAGCCCCAGCATTTT
cdr3_aa: CASSLSGGNQPQHF

j_call: TRBJ1-1
d_call: TRBD1
clone_size: .
v_call: TRBV7-2
cdr3_nt: TGTGCCAGCAGCTTCCAACAGGGGAAAGCTTTCTTT
cdr3_aa: CASSFQQGKAFF

j_call: TRBJ2-3
d_call: TRBD1
clone_size: once
v_call: TRBV27
cdr3_nt: TGTGCCAGCAGCGTTGACGTCAACAGGGGGCACGATACGCAGTATTTT
cdr3_aa: CASSVDVNRGHDTQYF

j_call: TRBJ2-3
d_call: TRBD2
clone_size: .
v_call: TRBV28
cdr3_nt: TGTGCCAGCACCGAAGCGGGGCGCACAGATACGCAGTATTTT
cdr3_aa: CASTEAGRTDTQYF

j_call: TRBJ2-5
d_call: .
clone_size: .
v_call: TRBV7-9
cdr3_nt: TGTGCCAGCAGCTCTGAGCGGACTCAAGAGACCCAGTACTTC
cdr3_aa: CASSSERTQETQYF

j_call: TRBJ2-3
d_call: .
clone_size: once
v_call: TRBV5-1
cdr3_nt: TGCGCCAGCAGCTTGTCAGCGGTTACTAGCACAGATACGCAGTATTTT
cdr3_aa: CASSLSAVTSTDTQYF